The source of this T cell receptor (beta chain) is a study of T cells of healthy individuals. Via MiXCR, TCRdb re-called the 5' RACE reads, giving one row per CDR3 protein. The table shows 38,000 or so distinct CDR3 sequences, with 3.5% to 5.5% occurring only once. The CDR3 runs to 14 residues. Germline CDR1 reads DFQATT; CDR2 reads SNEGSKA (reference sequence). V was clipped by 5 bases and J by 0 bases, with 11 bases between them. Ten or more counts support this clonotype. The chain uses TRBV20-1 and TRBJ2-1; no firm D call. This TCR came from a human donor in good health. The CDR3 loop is CSADQRSSYNEQFF. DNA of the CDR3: TGCAGTGCTGACCAGAGAAGCTCCTACAATGAGCAGTTCTTC.